This T cell receptor (beta chain) was observed in a study of cytomegalovirus exposure and HLA in healthy donors. To note about this clone: Its target is not known.

Some clones are missing from TCRdb's copy, which holds only in-frame ones; the method was immunoSEQ multiplex PCR. The sample includes fewer than 400,000 clones, 70% to 90% of them seen just once. Study observations and caveats: Specific recognition of CMV antigens was confirmed in vitro for a few chains (all CMV-associated). It was reported that the classifier diagnosed cytomegalovirus status with high specificity and sensitivity in both the original and validation cohorts. The study found most TCR sequences rare, yet found some public TCRs in many donors. Subsequent analysis of the 110 or so validation repertoires found a tendency for first-cohort TCR clusters to co-occur.

The junction had 4 bases not matched to a gene; V was cut back by 5 bases and J by 4 bases. The CDR3 has 13 residues. Germline V lookup: CDR1 GTSNPN, CDR2 SVGIG (reference sequence). This receptor was obtained from a woman younger than 30 in good health and CMV-seronegative. The sequencing sample was made of PBMCs. The genes are TRBV30 and TRBJ2-3, with 9 bases fitting TRBD2. Here the CDR3 reads CAWGSGGSDTQYF. The CDR3 DNA reads as TGTGCCTGGGGTAGCGGGGGCTCAGATACGCAGTATTTT.